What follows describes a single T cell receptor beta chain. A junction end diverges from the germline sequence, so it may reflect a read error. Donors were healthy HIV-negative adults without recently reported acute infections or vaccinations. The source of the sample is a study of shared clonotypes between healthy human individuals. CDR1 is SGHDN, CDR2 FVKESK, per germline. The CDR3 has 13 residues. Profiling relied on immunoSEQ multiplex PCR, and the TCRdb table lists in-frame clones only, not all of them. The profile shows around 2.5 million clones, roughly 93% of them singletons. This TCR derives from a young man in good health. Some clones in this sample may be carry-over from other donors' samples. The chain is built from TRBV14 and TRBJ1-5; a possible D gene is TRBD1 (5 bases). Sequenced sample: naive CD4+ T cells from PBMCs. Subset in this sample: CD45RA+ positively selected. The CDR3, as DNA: TGTGCAAGCAGCCGGGCAGGGAATCAGCCCCAGCATTTT. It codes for CASSRAGNQPQHF. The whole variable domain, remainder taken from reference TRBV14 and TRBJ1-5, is EAGVTQFPSHSVIEKGQTVTLRCDPISGHDNLYWYRRVMGKEIKFLLHFVKESKQDESGMPNNRFLAERTGGTYSTLKVQPAELEDSGVYFCASSRAGNQPQHFGDGTRLSIL.